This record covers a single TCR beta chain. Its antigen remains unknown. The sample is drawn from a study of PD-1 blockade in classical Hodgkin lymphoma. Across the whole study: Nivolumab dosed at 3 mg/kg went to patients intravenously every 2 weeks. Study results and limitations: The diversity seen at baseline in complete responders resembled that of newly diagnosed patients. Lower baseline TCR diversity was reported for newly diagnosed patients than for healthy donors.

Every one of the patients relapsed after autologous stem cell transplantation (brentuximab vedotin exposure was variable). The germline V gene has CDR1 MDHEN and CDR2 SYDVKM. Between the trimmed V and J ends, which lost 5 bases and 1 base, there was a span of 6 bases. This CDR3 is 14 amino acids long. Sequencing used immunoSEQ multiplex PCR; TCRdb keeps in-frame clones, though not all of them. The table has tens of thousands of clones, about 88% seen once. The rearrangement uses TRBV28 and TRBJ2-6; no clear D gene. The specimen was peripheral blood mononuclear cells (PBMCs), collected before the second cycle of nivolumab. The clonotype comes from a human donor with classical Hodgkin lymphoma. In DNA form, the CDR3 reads TGTGCCAGCAGTGCCCATTCTGGGGCCAACGTCCTGACTTTC. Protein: CASSAHSGANVLTF.